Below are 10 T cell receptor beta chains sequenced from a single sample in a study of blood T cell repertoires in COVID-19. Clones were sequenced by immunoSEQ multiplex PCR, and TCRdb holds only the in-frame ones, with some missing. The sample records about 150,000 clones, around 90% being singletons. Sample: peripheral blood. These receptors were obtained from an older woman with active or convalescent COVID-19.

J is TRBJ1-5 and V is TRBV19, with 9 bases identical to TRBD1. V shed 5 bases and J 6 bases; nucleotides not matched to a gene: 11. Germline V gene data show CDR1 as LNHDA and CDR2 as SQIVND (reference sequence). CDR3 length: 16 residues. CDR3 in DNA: TGTGCCAGTAGTCCACTCCAGGGGACAGGGTCTCAGCCCCAGCATTTT. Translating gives CASSPLQGTGSQPQHF.

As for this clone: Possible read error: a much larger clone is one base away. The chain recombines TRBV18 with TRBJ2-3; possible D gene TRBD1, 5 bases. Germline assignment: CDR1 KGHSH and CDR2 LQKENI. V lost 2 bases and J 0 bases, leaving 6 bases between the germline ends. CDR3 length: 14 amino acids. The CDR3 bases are TGTGCCAGCTCACCAGGGGCTAGCACAGATACGCAGTATTTT. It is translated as CASSPGASTDTQYF.

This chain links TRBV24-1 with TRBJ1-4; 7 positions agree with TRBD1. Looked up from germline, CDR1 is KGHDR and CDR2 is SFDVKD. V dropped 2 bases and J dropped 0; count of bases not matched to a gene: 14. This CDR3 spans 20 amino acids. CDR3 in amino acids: CATSDSPPGQNPATNEKLFF. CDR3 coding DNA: TGTGCCACCAGTGATTCCCCACCGGGACAGAACCCTGCAACTAATGAAAAACTGTTTTTT.

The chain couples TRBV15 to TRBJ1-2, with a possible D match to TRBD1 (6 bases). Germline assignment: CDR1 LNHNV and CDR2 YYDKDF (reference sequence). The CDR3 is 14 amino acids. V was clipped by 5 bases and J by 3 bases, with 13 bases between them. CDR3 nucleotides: TGTGCCACCAGCGCGGACAGAAGCTACTATGGCTACACCTTC. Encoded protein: CATSADRSYYGYTF.

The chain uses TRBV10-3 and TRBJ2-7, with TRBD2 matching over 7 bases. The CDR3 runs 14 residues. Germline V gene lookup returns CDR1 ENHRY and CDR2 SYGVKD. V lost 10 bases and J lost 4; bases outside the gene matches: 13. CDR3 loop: CASAEVAGRYEQYF. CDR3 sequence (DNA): TGTGCCAGCGCCGAGGTAGCGGGTCGATACGAGCAGTACTTC.

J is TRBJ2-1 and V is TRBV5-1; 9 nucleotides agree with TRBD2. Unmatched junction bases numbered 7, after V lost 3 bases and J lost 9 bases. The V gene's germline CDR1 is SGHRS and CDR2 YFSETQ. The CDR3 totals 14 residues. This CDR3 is CASSSGTSSFEQFF. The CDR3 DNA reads TGCGCCAGCAGCTCGGGGACTAGCTCGTTTGAGCAGTTCTTC.

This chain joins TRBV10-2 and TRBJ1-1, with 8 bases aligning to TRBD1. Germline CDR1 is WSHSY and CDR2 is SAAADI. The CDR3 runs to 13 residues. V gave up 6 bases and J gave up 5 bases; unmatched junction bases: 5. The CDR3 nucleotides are TGCGCCAGCAGGGGGGGACAGGAGACTGAAGCTTTCTTT. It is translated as CASRGGQETEAFF.

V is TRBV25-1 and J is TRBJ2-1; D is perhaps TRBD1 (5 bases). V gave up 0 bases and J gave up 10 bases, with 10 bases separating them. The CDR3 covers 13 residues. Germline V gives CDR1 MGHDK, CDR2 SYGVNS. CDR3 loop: CASSEYTGIEQFF. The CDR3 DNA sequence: TGTGCCAGCAGTGAATATACAGGCATCGAGCAGTTCTTC.

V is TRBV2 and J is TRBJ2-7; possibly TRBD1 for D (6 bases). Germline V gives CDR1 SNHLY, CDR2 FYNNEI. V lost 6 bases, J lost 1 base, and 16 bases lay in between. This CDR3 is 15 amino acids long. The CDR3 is CASRALGTSSYEQYF. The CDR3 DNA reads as TGTGCCAGCAGGGCCTTGGGGACATCTTCCTACGAGCAGTACTTC.

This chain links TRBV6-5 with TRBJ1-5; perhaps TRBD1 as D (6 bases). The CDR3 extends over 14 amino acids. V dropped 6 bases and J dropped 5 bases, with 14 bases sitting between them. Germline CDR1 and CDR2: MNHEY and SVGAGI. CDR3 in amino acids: CASSPGTQDQPQHF. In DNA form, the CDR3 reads TGTGCCAGCAGCCCCGGGACACAGGATCAGCCCCAGCATTTT.